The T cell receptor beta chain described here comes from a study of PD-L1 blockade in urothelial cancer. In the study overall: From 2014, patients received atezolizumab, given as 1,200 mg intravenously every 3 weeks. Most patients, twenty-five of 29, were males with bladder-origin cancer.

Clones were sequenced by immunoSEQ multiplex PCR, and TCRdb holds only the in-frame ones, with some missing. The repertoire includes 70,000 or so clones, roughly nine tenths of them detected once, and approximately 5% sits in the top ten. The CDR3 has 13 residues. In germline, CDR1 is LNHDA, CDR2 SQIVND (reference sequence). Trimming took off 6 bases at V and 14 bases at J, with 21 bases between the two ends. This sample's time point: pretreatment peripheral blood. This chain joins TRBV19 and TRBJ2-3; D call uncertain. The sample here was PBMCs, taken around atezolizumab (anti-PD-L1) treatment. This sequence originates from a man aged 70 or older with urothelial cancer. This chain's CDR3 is CASSPPRVHPMYF. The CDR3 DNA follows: TGTGCCAGTAGCCCACCACGGGTGCACCCTATGTATTTT.